These 20 T cell receptor beta chains share one sample of origin, sequenced in a study of cytomegalovirus exposure and HLA in healthy donors. The study ran its PCR with 60 Vbeta and 13 Jbeta primers. Here immunoSEQ multiplex PCR was the method, and the copy in TCRdb shows in-frame clones only, minus some. The sample carries roughly 180,000 clones, around 80% recorded once. The sequenced sample consisted of PBMCs. The receptor source for this set is a woman aged 30 to 39 in good health and CMV-seronegative.

The chain recombines TRBV14 with TRBJ1-3, with D maybe TRBD1 (5 bases). The CDR3 contains 15 residues. The germline V gene has CDR1 SGHDN and CDR2 FVKESK. V gave up 7 bases and J gave up 0 bases, with 13 bases separating them. The CDR3 reads CASTHGGISGNTIYF. Here the CDR3 DNA reads TGTGCCAGCACCCACGGGGGGATCTCTGGAAACACCATATATTTT.

This clone was seen once. The rearrangement links TRBV10-1 to TRBJ1-1; 8 bases are shared with TRBD1. Germline V gene lookup returns CDR1 WNHNN and CDR2 SYGVQD (reference sequence). Trimming cost V 3 bases and J 1 base; bases outside gene matches: 13. The CDR3 loop spans 18 amino acids. In DNA, the CDR3 is TGCGCCAGCAGTGAAGGTCGACAGGGGCGATGGCAGAACACTGAAGCTTTCTTT. This sequence encodes CASSEGRQGRWQNTEAFF.

The chain links TRBV14 to TRBJ1-1, with D uncertain. CDR3 size: 13 residues. V was cut by 0 bases and J by 5 bases, with 7 bases left in between. Germline lookup yields CDR1 SGHDN and CDR2 FVKESK. This chain's CDR3 is CASSQDRVTEAFF. The CDR3 coding sequence is TGTGCCAGCAGCCAAGATCGGGTTACTGAAGCTTTCTTT.

The chain couples TRBV28 to TRBJ1-2; no firm D call. V gave up 3 bases and J gave up 4 bases, with 15 bases separating them. Germline V gene lookup returns CDR1 MDHEN and CDR2 SYDVKM. This CDR3 is built from 15 residues. In DNA, the CDR3 is TGTGCCAGCAGTTTCGGGGAGACTAGCGGCTATGGCTACACCTTC. Translating it yields CASSFGETSGYGYTF.

The chain carries TRBV5-1 and TRBJ1-1; 7 bases agree with TRBD1. Unmatched junction bases numbered 4, after V lost 4 bases and J lost 4 bases. The germline CDR1 and CDR2 sequences are SGHRS and YFSETQ. The CDR3 has 13 residues. Here the CDR3 DNA reads TGCGCCAGCAGCACCGGGACAGCCACTGAAGCTTTCTTT. Its protein is CASSTGTATEAFF.

The chain links TRBV9 to TRBJ1-2, with D possibly matching TRBD1 (6 bases). Germline CDR1 and CDR2: SGDLS and YYNGEE. V was pared by 0 bases and J by 6 bases, with 9 bases between. The CDR3 sequence is 13 residues long. DNA of the CDR3: TGTGCCAGCAGCGTAGAAGGGGGGGATGGCTACACCTTC. The encoded protein is CASSVEGGDGYTF. Supplemented by reference TRBV9 and TRBJ1-2, the full variable domain reads DSGVTQTPKHLITATGQRVTLRCSPRSGDLSVYWYQQSLDQGLQFLIQYYNGEERAKGNILERFSAQQFPDLHSELNLSSLELGDSALYFCASSVEGGDGYTFGSGTRLTVV.

The chain is built from TRBV4-1 and TRBJ1-4; 7 bases are shared with TRBD1. Germline CDR1 is MGHRA and CDR2 is YSYEKL. Losses at the gene ends were 2 bases for V and 12 bases for J; bases not matched to a gene: 9. The CDR3 has 14 residues. The CDR3 DNA is TGCGCCAGCAGCCAACATTTGACAGGGACGGAACTGTTTTTT. Its protein product is CASSQHLTGTELFF.

This clone was seen a handful of times. This chain joins TRBV7-2 and TRBJ2-3, with D maybe TRBD2 (6 bases). This CDR3 comprises 15 residues. The germline gives CDR1 SGHTA, CDR2 FQGNSA. V lost 2 bases to trimming and J lost 0 bases, with 9 bases between them. Here the CDR3 reads CASSLRRGSTDTQYF. The CDR3 coding sequence is TGTGCCAGCAGCTTAAGGCGGGGTAGCACAGATACGCAGTATTTT.

This clone was counted only a few times. This chain uses TRBV7-6 with TRBJ2-7; 8 bases map to TRBD1. Germline lookup yields CDR1 SGHVS and CDR2 FNYEAQ. The CDR3 runs 15 residues. The V gene end was trimmed by 1 base and the J gene end by 2 bases; junction bases not matched to a gene: 4. CDR3 coding DNA: TGTGCCAGCAGCTTAGACTACAGGGGGGCCTACGAGCAGTACTTC. This gives the protein CASSLDYRGAYEQYF.

In this sample, this clone turned up once. The V gene is TRBV5-1, the J gene TRBJ1-2; TRBD1 aligns across 10 bases. The J segment lost 7 bases and the V segment lost 1 base, leaving 10 bases of the junction unmatched. The V gene's germline CDR1 is SGHRS and CDR2 YFSETQ. The CDR3 is made up of 16 amino acids. The CDR3 reads CASSLRLPGTGAGYTF. The CDR3 DNA is TGCGCCAGCAGCTTGCGTCTCCCAGGGACAGGGGCTGGCTACACCTTC. The entire variable domain, with the rest obtained from reference TRBV5-1 and TRBJ1-2, is as follows: KAGVTQTPRYLIKTRGQQVTLSCSPISGHRSVSWYQQTPGQGLQFLFEYFSETQRNKGNFPGRFSGRQFSNSRSEMNVSTLELGDSALYLCASSLRLPGTGAGYTFGSGTRLTVV.

V is TRBV12-5 and J is TRBJ2-5; D gene unclear. Matching the DNA end better, TRBJ2-7 makes the J call doubtful. Germline V gene sequence: CDR1 LGHNT, CDR2 FRNRAP. The CDR3 totals 12 residues. The CDR3 coding sequence is TGTGCTAGTGGTACCCTCTGGGGCGAGCAGTACTTC. Amino acids: CASGTLWGEQYF.

The genes are TRBV19 and TRBJ2-6; D might be TRBD1 (5 bases). V was pared by 1 base and J by 8 bases, with 9 bases between. This CDR3 spans 14 amino acids. Germline V gene lookup returns CDR1 LNHDA and CDR2 SQIVND (reference sequence). The CDR3 region is CASSIGSGSNVLTF. DNA for the CDR3: TGTGCCAGTAGTATAGGGTCAGGGTCCAACGTCCTGACTTTC.

The chain joins TRBV29-1 to TRBJ2-7; 8 bases match TRBD1. The CDR3 spans 12 residues. Germline trimming cut 7 bases from V and 3 bases from J; bases unmatched to any gene: 5. Germline V gives CDR1 SQVTM, CDR2 ANQGSEA. CDR3 amino acids: CSAGTGFYEQYF. CDR3 sequence (DNA): TGCAGCGCCGGGACAGGCTTCTACGAGCAGTACTTC.

This clone has only one observation. The rearrangement uses TRBV7-2 and TRBJ1-1; no definite D call. V shed 3 bases and J shed 5 bases, with 13 bases lying between them. Germline values: CDR1 SGHTA, CDR2 FQGNSA. The length of the CDR3 is 14 residues. The CDR3 loop reads CASSLDYQSTEAFF. In DNA form, the CDR3 reads TGTGCCAGCAGCTTGGACTATCAGAGTACTGAAGCTTTCTTT.

This sequence joins TRBV6-1 and TRBJ1-1, with 7 bases that match TRBD1. Germline-derived CDR1 and CDR2 are MNHNS and SASEGT. The CDR3 extends over 14 amino acids. Losses at the gene ends were 6 bases for V and 2 bases for J; bases not matched to a gene: 6. The CDR3 loop reads CASRPGQLNTEAFF. The CDR3 DNA reads as TGTGCCAGCAGGCCGGGACAGCTAAACACTGAAGCTTTCTTT.

The V gene is TRBV18, the J gene TRBJ2-7, with D hard to call. Trimming stripped 1 base from V and 6 bases from J, with 16 bases between. The CDR3 extends over 15 amino acids. From germline, CDR1 is KGHSH and CDR2 LQKENI. The CDR3 DNA sequence: TGTGCCAGCTCACCACGGGCCAGAAACTTTATCGAGCAGTACTTC. It codes for CASSPRARNFIEQYF.

The V call is TRBV4-2, the J call TRBJ2-5; 8 positions agree with TRBD2. The CDR3 runs to 17 residues. Trimming took 0 bases from V and 5 from J; bases not matched to a gene: 11. Germline V CDR1 and CDR2: LGHNA, YNFKEQ. CDR3 in amino acids: CASSQEGLAGPRETQYF. The CDR3 nucleotides are TGTGCCAGCAGCCAAGAGGGTCTAGCGGGTCCTAGGGAGACCCAGTACTTC.

The chain uses TRBV30 and TRBJ1-5, with no clear D. Germline V gene lookup returns CDR1 GTSNPN and CDR2 SVGIG (reference sequence). The CDR3 loop spans 13 amino acids. The V end lost 0 bases, the J end lost 4 bases, and 7 bases lay between the germline ends. CDR3 protein: CAWSVPGNQPQHF. The CDR3 bases are TGTGCCTGGAGTGTACCGGGGAATCAGCCCCAGCATTTT. Combining the CDR3 with reference TRBV30 and TRBJ1-5 gives the whole variable domain SQTIHQWPATLVQPVGSPLSLECTVEGTSNPNLYWYRQAAGRGLQLLFYSVGIGQISSEVPQNLSASRPQDRQFILSSKKLLLSDSGFYLCAWSVPGNQPQHFGDGTRLSIL.

V and J are TRBV2 and TRBJ2-5; 8 bases align to TRBD1. Trimming cost V 6 bases and J 4 bases; bases outside gene matches: 7. Germline CDR1 reads SNHLY; CDR2 reads FYNNEI. This CDR3 is built from 14 residues. The CDR3 nucleotides read TGTGCCAGCAGGACAGGGGACCTCAGAGAGACCCAGTACTTC. It translates to CASRTGDLRETQYF.

The V call is TRBV4-1, the J call TRBJ2-3, with 10 nucleotides matching TRBD2. The CDR3 is 16 residues long. Looked up from germline, CDR1 is MGHRA and CDR2 is YSYEKL. Losses at the gene ends were 3 bases for V and 1 base for J; bases not matched to a gene: 4. The CDR3 protein is CASSHRLAGGTDTQYF. The CDR3 DNA reads TGCGCCAGCAGCCACAGACTAGCGGGTGGCACAGATACGCAGTATTTT.